This TCR beta chain is drawn from a study of memory CD4+ T cells and cytomegalovirus serostatus. Clones were read by immunoSEQ multiplex PCR, and TCRdb kept only the in-frame ones, dropping some. Of about 50,000 clones in the sample, under 85% were seen once. This clone was seen a single time. Its target is unknown. The sort gate was single viable CD3+CD4+CD8-CD45RO+ cells for memory CD4+ T cells. Findings and caveats of the study: CMV serostatus prediction reached median AUC approximately 0.95, or 0.91 with US-trained model.

The length of the CDR3 is 11 residues. The germline V gene has CDR1 SGHAT and CDR2 FQNNGV. V was pared by 6 bases and J by 10 bases, with 10 bases between. The V and J genes are TRBV11-2 and TRBJ1-3; possible D gene TRBD1, 6 bases. This TCR was sampled from an adult in good health and CMV-seronegative. Sample: memory CD4+ T cells from blood. The CDR3 nucleotides read TGTGCCAGCAGTTCCGGGACAACCATATATTTT. Translated, it gives CASSSGTTIYF.